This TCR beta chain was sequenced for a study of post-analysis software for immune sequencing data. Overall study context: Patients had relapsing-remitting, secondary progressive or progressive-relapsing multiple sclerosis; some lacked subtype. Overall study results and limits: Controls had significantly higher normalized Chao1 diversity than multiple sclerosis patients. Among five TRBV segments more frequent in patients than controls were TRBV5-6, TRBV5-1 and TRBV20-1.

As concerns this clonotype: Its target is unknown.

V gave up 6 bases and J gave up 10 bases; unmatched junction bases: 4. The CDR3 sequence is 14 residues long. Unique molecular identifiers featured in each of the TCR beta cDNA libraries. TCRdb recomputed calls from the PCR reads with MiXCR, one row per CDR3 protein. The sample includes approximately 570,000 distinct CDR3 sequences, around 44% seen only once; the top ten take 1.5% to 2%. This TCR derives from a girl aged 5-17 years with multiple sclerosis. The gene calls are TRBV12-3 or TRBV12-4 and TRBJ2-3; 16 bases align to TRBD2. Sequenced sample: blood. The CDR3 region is CASRGLAGGQAQYF. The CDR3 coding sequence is TGTGCCAGCAGGGGACTAGCGGGGGGGCAGGCGCAGTATTTT.